Below, 22 T cell receptor beta chains from the same sample are listed, as sequenced in a study of blood T cell repertoires in COVID-19. Clones were read by immunoSEQ multiplex PCR, and TCRdb kept only the in-frame ones, dropping some. The sample carries roughly 200,000 clones, 65% to 90% recorded once. Input material: peripheral blood. The source of these receptors is a man older than 75 with acute or convalescent COVID-19.

This clone has only a few counts. CDR3 residues: CAWSVGGQPQHF. The DNA of the CDR3 is TGTGCCTGGAGTGTAGGGGGCCAGCCCCAGCATTTT. The chain recombines TRBV30 with TRBJ1-5, with TRBD1 identical over 7 bases. J lost 7 bases, V lost 0 bases, and 0 bases had no gene match. CDR1 and CDR2 (germline): GTSNPN, SVGIG (reference sequence). This CDR3 is built from 12 residues.

The chain joins TRBV10-3 to TRBJ1-1; 8 nucleotides match TRBD1. With 3 bases clipped from V and 0 bases from J, the junction kept 12 bases outside the gene matches. CDR1 ENHRY and CDR2 SYGVKD come from the germline V gene. CDR3 length equals 18 residues. CDR3 in amino acids: CAISDPRTGQRVNTEAFF. The CDR3 nucleotides are TGTGCCATCAGTGACCCACGGACAGGGCAGAGGGTGAACACTGAAGCTTTCTTT.

The sample holds one count of this clone. The rearrangement links TRBV29-1 to TRBJ2-2; no firm D call. The V end lost 4 bases, the J end lost 0 bases, and 9 bases lay between the germline ends. CDR1 SQVTM and CDR2 ANQGSEA come from the germline V gene. The CDR3 has 14 amino acids. The CDR3 DNA reads TGCAGCGTTGGGTTCGGAGCGAACACCGGGGAGCTGTTTTTT. Protein sequence: CSVGFGANTGELFF.

With respect to this clone: The sample has other DNA sequences that encode this CDR3 too. This CDR3 is CASSLGRLYGYTF. For the CDR3, the DNA is TGCGCCAGCAGCTTGGGACGACTCTATGGCTACACCTTC. The chain links TRBV5-1 to TRBJ1-2; D unresolved. The CDR3 has 13 residues. Germline values: CDR1 SGHRS, CDR2 YFSETQ. Deletions cut 0 bases from V and 4 bases from J, with 7 bases between.

CDR3 region: CASTLAGSRTDTQYF. CDR3 nucleotide sequence: TGTGCCAGCACACTAGCGGGTTCCCGCACAGATACGCAGTATTTT. This sequence joins TRBV7-9 and TRBJ2-3; 9 bases agree with TRBD2. CDR1 and CDR2 (germline): SEHNR, FQNEAQ (reference sequence). The length of the CDR3 is 15 residues. Germline trimming cut 7 bases from V and 1 base from J; bases unmatched to any gene: 6.

The rearrangement joins TRBV12-3 or TRBV12-4 to TRBJ2-5; D is unclear. The CDR3 has 13 residues. Trimming cost V 5 bases and J 1 base, with 8 bases left between them. DNA for the CDR3: TGTGCCAGCAGTCCCCGTTCCCAAGAGACCCAGTACTTC. Translated: CASSPRSQETQYF.

The gene calls are TRBV7-7 and TRBJ2-7, with TRBD1 matching over 7 bases. V lost 6 bases to trimming and J lost 3 bases; unmatched junction nucleotides: 11. The CDR3 loop spans 15 amino acids. CDR1 and CDR2 (germline): SSHAT, FNYEAQ (reference sequence). CDR3 sequence reads: CASSTGPQGLYEQYF. The CDR3 nucleotides are TGTGCCAGCAGTACGGGTCCACAGGGGCTCTACGAGCAGTACTTC.

V gene TRBV18 combines with J gene TRBJ2-4; a possible D gene is TRBD1 (6 bases). This CDR3 has 13 amino acids. Germline V lookup: CDR1 KGHSH, CDR2 LQKENI. Deletions cut 6 bases from V and 12 bases from J, with 18 bases between. The CDR3 region has the DNA TGTGCCAGCTCCCGAAATTCAGGGACAAGTCAGTACTTC. Translation gives CASSRNSGTSQYF.

The chain joins TRBV28 to TRBJ2-2, with D maybe TRBD2 (6 bases). This CDR3 has 14 amino acids. Trimming stripped 8 bases from V and 0 bases from J, with 10 bases between. The germline V gene has CDR1 MDHEN and CDR2 SYDVKM. The CDR3: CASRGLPNTGELFF. CDR3 DNA: TGTGCCAGCCGGGGACTTCCGAACACCGGGGAGCTGTTTTTT.

This clone occurred a few times. The rearrangement links TRBV29-1 to TRBJ1-1, with D possibly being TRBD1 (6 bases). CDR1 and CDR2 from the germline V gene are SQVTM and ANQGSEA. V was trimmed by 6 bases and J by 1 base, leaving 12 bases between them. This CDR3 is built from 13 residues. CDR3 coding DNA: TGCAGCGTCCCGGGACAACCGAACACTGAAGCTTTCTTT. This translates into CSVPGQPNTEAFF.

The rearrangement joins TRBV11-3 to TRBJ1-1, with 7 positions matching TRBD1. Germline CDR1 is SGHNT and CDR2 is YENEEA. The CDR3 covers 13 residues. V shed 5 bases, J shed 4 bases, and the junction held 4 bases outside the gene matches. CDR3 region: CASSVQGRTEAFF. CDR3 DNA sequence: TGTGCCAGCAGCGTACAGGGGCGCACTGAAGCTTTCTTT.

The chain uses TRBV3-1 (or the pseudogene TRBV3-2) and TRBJ1-3; no clear D. The V gene's germline CDR1 is LGHDT and CDR2 YNNKEL (reference sequence). This CDR3 contains 15 residues. V lost 4 bases and J lost 2, with 12 bases in between. The CDR3 nucleotides read TGTGCCAGCAGCCGTTCGGGCGGGGCTGGAAACACCATATATTTT. Residues: CASSRSGGAGNTIYF.

J is TRBJ2-4 and V is TRBV29-1; 8 bases line up with TRBD1. The V gene's germline CDR1 is SQVTM and CDR2 ANQGSEA. The CDR3 extends over 17 amino acids. CDR3 amino acids: CSLMSGGRAIAKNIQYF. The CDR3 DNA reads as TGCAGTCTTATGTCAGGGGGCCGAGCAATAGCCAAAAACATTCAGTACTTC.

V and J are TRBV7-9 and TRBJ1-1, with a weak D call TRBD1 (6 bases). Trimming removed 2 bases at V and 8 bases at J, with 12 bases between. The CDR3 has 13 residues. The germline CDR1 and CDR2 sequences are SEHNR and FQNEAQ (reference sequence). CDR3 nucleotide sequence: TGTGCCAGCAGCTTACCGACGACAGGAGAAGCTTTCTTT. This sequence encodes CASSLPTTGEAFF.

The chain links TRBV4-2 to TRBJ2-7, with a possible D match to TRBD1 (6 bases). Germline CDR1 LGHNA, CDR2 YNFKEQ. Trimming cost V 0 bases and J 7 bases, with 10 bases left between them. CDR3 length: 13 residues. DNA for the CDR3: TGTGCCAGCAGCCAAGATTGGGGGCGGGAGCAGTACTTC. It is translated as CASSQDWGREQYF.

This rearrangement joins TRBV7-8 to TRBJ2-4; perhaps TRBD1 as D (8 bases). From germline, CDR1 is SGHVS and CDR2 FQNEAQ. Trimming left V 6 bases short and J 8 bases short, with 20 bases between. This CDR3 spans 15 amino acids. This CDR3 reads CASRPFPTGGDIQYF. CDR3 sequence (DNA): TGTGCCAGCAGGCCCTTCCCCACAGGGGGGGACATTCAGTACTTC. Using reference TRBV7-8 and TRBJ2-4 for the parts outside the CDR3, the full variable domain is GAGVSQSPRYKVAKRGQDVALRCDPISGHVSLFWYQQALGQGPEFLTYFQNEAQLDKSGLPSDRFFAERPEGSVSTLKIQRTQQEDSAVYLCASRPFPTGGDIQYFGAGTRLSVL.

This sequence joins TRBV5-1 and TRBJ2-2; D gene uncertain. The V end was cut by 4 bases, the J end by 5 bases, with 12 bases between. There are 14 residues in the CDR3. The germline CDR1 and CDR2 sequences are SGHRS and YFSETQ. CDR3 in DNA: TGCGCCAGCAGCCAAGATCCTCAGACCGGGGAGCTGTTTTTT. It encodes CASSQDPQTGELFF.

In this sample, this clone turned up a few times. The gene calls are TRBV5-1 and TRBJ2-7; 9 bases align to TRBD2. CDR3 size: 15 residues. The germline V gene encodes CDR1 SGHRS and CDR2 YFSETQ. The trim removed 1 base at V and 7 bases at J, leaving 9 bases unmatched. CDR3 nucleotide sequence: TGCGCCAGCAGCTTGCAGGGACTAGCTCCCCTGGAGCAGTACGTC. As protein: CASSLQGLAPLEQYV.

Only a few counts were recorded for this clone. The chain links TRBV28 to TRBJ2-3; 12 nucleotides match TRBD2. From germline, CDR1 is MDHEN and CDR2 SYDVKM. V shed 6 bases, J shed 4 bases, and the junction held 5 bases outside the gene matches. This CDR3 spans 15 amino acids. CDR3 coding DNA: TGTGCCAGCAGGACTAGCGGGAGTAAGGCAGATACGCAGTATTTT. It codes for CASRTSGSKADTQYF.

A few counts support this clone. The chain recombines TRBV28 with TRBJ2-5; D is possibly TRBD2 (6 bases). Germline V gives CDR1 MDHEN, CDR2 SYDVKM. This CDR3 spans 17 amino acids. With 6 bases removed from V and 1 base from J, the gap between germline ends came to 21 bases. The CDR3 bases are TGTGCCAGCAGATTGGGGCGGGGACCCTTTGGCCAAGAGACCCAGTACTTC. This translates into CASRLGRGPFGQETQYF. The variable domain in full, completed from reference TRBV28 and TRBJ2-5, reads DVKVTQSSRYLVKRTGEKVFLECVQDMDHENMFWYRQDPGLGLRLIYFSYDVKMKEKGDIPEGYSVSREKKERFSLILESASTNQTSMYLCASRLGRGPFGQETQYFGPGTRLLVL.

CDR3 amino acids: CASSLPGSSTEAFF. The CDR3 DNA follows: TGCGCCAGCAGCTTGCCGGGGTCGAGCACTGAAGCTTTCTTT. The J gene is TRBJ1-1, the V gene TRBV5-1; no clear D gene. The CDR3 sequence is 14 residues long. From germline, CDR1 is SGHRS and CDR2 YFSETQ. Between the trimmed V and J ends, which lost 1 base and 4 bases, there was a span of 11 bases.

This clone appeared a few times. The V gene is TRBV18, the J gene TRBJ2-7; perhaps TRBD2 as D (6 bases). V lost 3 bases and J 2 bases, leaving 11 bases between the germline ends. This CDR3 region has 14 residues. Germline values: CDR1 KGHSH, CDR2 LQKENI. The CDR3 sequence: CASSPQGLPYEQYF. The CDR3 nucleotides read TGTGCCAGCTCACCTCAGGGACTGCCCTACGAGCAGTACTTC.